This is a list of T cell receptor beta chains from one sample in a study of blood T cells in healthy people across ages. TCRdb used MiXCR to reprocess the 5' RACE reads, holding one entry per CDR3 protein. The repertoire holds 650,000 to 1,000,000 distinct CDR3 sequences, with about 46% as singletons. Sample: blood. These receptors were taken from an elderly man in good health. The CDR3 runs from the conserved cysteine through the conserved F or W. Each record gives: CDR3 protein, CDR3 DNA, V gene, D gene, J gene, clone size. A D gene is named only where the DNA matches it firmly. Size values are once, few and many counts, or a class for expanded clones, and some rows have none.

CDR3aa: CASSLVVGGRETQYF
CDR3nt: TGTGCCAGCAGCTTAGTAGTGGGAGGAAGGGAGACCCAGTACTTC
v_gene: TRBV7-2
d_gene: .
j_gene: TRBJ2-5
abundance: .

CDR3aa: CASSFLAGNNEQFF
CDR3nt: TGCGCCAGCAGCTTCCTAGCGGGGAACAATGAGCAGTTCTTC
v_gene: TRBV5-1
d_gene: TRBD2
j_gene: TRBJ2-1
abundance: .

CDR3aa: CASSLGTNQETQYF
CDR3nt: TGCGCCAGCAGCTTGGGTACAAACCAAGAGACCCAGTACTTC
v_gene: TRBV5-1
d_gene: .
j_gene: TRBJ2-5
abundance: .

CDR3aa: CASSLEGNVPYEQYF
CDR3nt: TGTGCCAGCAGCTTAGAGGGGAATGTCCCCTACGAGCAGTACTTC
v_gene: TRBV7-2
d_gene: .
j_gene: TRBJ2-7
abundance: .

CDR3aa: CASSESGVAGIEQFF
CDR3nt: TGCGCCAGCAGTGAGTCGGGGGTAGCGGGGATTGAGCAGTTCTTC
v_gene: TRBV10-2
d_gene: TRBD2
j_gene: TRBJ2-1
abundance: few

CDR3aa: CASSSGTAGSGYF
CDR3nt: TGTGCCAGCTCTTCTGGGACTGCAGGCAGCGGGTACTTC
v_gene: TRBV28
d_gene: .
j_gene: TRBJ2-4
abundance: .

CDR3aa: CASSILQGRETQYF
CDR3nt: TGCGCCAGCAGCATCTTACAGGGTAGGGAGACCCAGTACTTC
v_gene: TRBV5-1
d_gene: .
j_gene: TRBJ2-5
abundance: few

CDR3aa: CSARDPSAAVAGTQYF
CDR3nt: TGCAGTGCTAGAGATCCCTCGGCGGCGGTGGCGGGGACCCAGTACTTC
v_gene: TRBV20-1
d_gene: .
j_gene: TRBJ2-5
abundance: .

CDR3aa: CASSLYPGQVSNYGYTF
CDR3nt: TGTGCCAGCAGCTTGTATCCGGGACAGGTCTCTAACTATGGCTACACCTTC
v_gene: TRBV5-6
d_gene: TRBD1
j_gene: TRBJ1-2
abundance: .

CDR3aa: CASSLAGGDSYEQYF
CDR3nt: TGTGCCAGCAGCCTAGCGGGGGGGGACTCCTACGAGCAGTACTTC
v_gene: TRBV27
d_gene: TRBD2
j_gene: TRBJ2-7
abundance: once

CDR3aa: CASPDLQETQYF
CDR3nt: TGTGCCAGCCCGGACCTACAAGAGACCCAGTACTTC
v_gene: TRBV6-1
d_gene: .
j_gene: TRBJ2-5
abundance: .

CDR3aa: CAGSKLAGDSSEQFF
CDR3nt: TGTGCCGGCAGCAAACTAGCGGGAGATAGCAGTGAGCAGTTCTTC
v_gene: TRBV9
d_gene: TRBD2
j_gene: TRBJ2-1
abundance: .

CDR3aa: CSALRTSGYNEQFF
CDR3nt: TGCAGTGCTCTCCGGACTAGCGGATACAATGAGCAGTTCTTC
v_gene: TRBV20-1
d_gene: TRBD2
j_gene: TRBJ2-1
abundance: many

CDR3aa: CSGETGGGGETQYF
CDR3nt: TGCAGCGGAGAAACAGGGGGCGGCGGCGAGACCCAGTACTTC
v_gene: TRBV29-1
d_gene: TRBD1
j_gene: TRBJ2-5
abundance: .

CDR3aa: CSVGTARYGYTF
CDR3nt: TGCAGCGTAGGCACAGCCCGCTATGGCTACACCTTC
v_gene: TRBV29-1
d_gene: .
j_gene: TRBJ1-2
abundance: few